This T cell receptor (beta chain) derives from a study of cytotoxic CD8 clonotypes in ibrutinib-treated CLL. Study-level background: Response samples were drawn at a median of about eleven months of treatment, range 6 to 36. Study-wide results and limits: Progressing and sustained-remission patients had different sampling times. Clonality rose at ibrutinib response and fell back toward baseline at progression. The clonality rise at ibrutinib response reflected private clonotype expansion.

The repertoire was sequenced with immunoSEQ multiplex PCR; TCRdb's copy has only in-frame clones and lacks some. This table holds some 200,000 clones, approximately 68% found once. A word on this clone: What it binds is unknown.

This sequence was found in a human donor with chronic lymphocytic leukemia. Material: PBMCs, obtained after 24 months of ibrutinib treatment.

CDR3 protein: CASSRREVYNEQFF. Here the CDR3 DNA reads TGTGCCAGCAGCCGCAGGGAGGTCTACAATGAGCAGTTCTTC. J is TRBJ2-1 and V is TRBV9, with a tentative D call TRBD2 (6 bases). The germline CDR1 and CDR2 sequences are SGDLS and YYNGEE. This CDR3 has 14 residues. Trimming removed 4 bases at V and 3 bases at J, with 11 bases between.